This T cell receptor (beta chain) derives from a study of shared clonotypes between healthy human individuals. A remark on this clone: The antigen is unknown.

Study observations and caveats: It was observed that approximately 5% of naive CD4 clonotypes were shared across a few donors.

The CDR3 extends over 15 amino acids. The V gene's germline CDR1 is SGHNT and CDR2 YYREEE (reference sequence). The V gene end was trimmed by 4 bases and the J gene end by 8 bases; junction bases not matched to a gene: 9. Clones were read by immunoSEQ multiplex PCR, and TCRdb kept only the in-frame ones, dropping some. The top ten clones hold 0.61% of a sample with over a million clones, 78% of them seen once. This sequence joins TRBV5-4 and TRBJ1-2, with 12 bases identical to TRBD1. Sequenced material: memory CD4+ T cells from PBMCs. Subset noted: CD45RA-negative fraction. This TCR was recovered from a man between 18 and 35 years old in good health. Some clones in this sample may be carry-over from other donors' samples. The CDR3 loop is CASSPAGQGAWGYTF. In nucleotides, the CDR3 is TGTGCCAGCAGCCCGGCGGGACAGGGGGCGTGGGGCTACACCTTC.